This passage covers 2 T cell receptor beta chains from one sample sequenced in a study of radiotherapy plus CTLA-4 blockade in lung cancer. Assay used: immunoSEQ multiplex PCR; TCRdb lists only in-frame clones, some missing. The sample lists about 77,000 clones, less than 85% occurring once. The source material was peripheral blood, sampled from a patient treated with radiotherapy plus ipilimumab. These TCRs come from a human donor with non-small cell lung cancer whose response to radiotherapy plus ipilimumab could not be evaluated.

This clone was recorded a few times. Here the CDR3 DNA reads TGTGCCAGCAGCTTCACTAGCGGGGGATCCATCTCCTACGAGCAGTACTTC. Residues: CASSFTSGGSISYEQYF. V is TRBV7-2 and J is TRBJ2-7, with TRBD2 matching over 11 bases. Germline CDR1 and CDR2: SGHTA and FQGNSA. V gave up 3 bases and J gave up 0 bases; unmatched junction bases: 7. The CDR3 sequence is 17 residues long.

This sequence joins TRBV19 and TRBJ2-7; the match to TRBD1 covers 10 bases. Germline V CDR1 and CDR2: LNHDA, SQIVND (reference sequence). With 6 bases clipped from V and 4 bases from J, the junction kept 12 bases outside the gene matches. This CDR3 is 16 amino acids long. CDR3 DNA sequence: TGTGCCAGTAGACCCGGGACAGGGGACTTCTTTTACGAGCAGTACTTC. This translates into CASRPGTGDFFYEQYF.